In this sample, the clone carrying this T cell receptor beta chain turned up a few times. Its antigen is still unknown. This entry belongs to a study of beta chain features in type 1 diabetes. Study information: Age and gender were similar between patients and healthy donors, as were cell yields. Sorted cells from all samples, numbering roughly 100,000,000, were examined. Broader study findings: Researchers report that Type 1 diabetes patients had moderately but significantly shorter TCRB CDR3s across all four CD4+ subsets. Shorter templates may be favored by PCR, equally so in patients and controls.

The ends were cut back, 5 bases at V and 1 base at J, with 21 bases in the middle. This CDR3 comprises 18 residues. Germline V gene data show CDR1 as LNHNV and CDR2 as YYDKDF (reference sequence). Reverse transcription of all isolated RNA meant that expressed TCRB transcripts were sequenced. TCRdb's copy holds only in-frame clones and misses some; the assay was immunoSEQ multiplex PCR. This table has around 710,000 clones, around 12% appearing once. This clonotype originated in a man younger than 45 with type 1 diabetes. The chain carries TRBV15 and TRBJ1-5, with a tentative D call TRBD1 (6 bases). The sample comprised naive CD4+ T cells from blood. The CDR3 sequence: CATSHRDTRTKSNQPQHF. CDR3 coding DNA: TGTGCCACCAGCCACCGGGACACCCGGACTAAGAGCAATCAGCCCCAGCATTTT.